The rows below give T cell receptor beta chains drawn from one sample of a study of identical twins. Via MiXCR, TCRdb re-called the 5' RACE reads, giving one row per CDR3 protein. The sample lists 400,000 or so distinct CDR3 sequences; around 9.7% were seen once. The sequenced sample consisted of naive T cells sorted from blood. These receptors were taken from a woman in her fifties or sixties in good health. The CDR3 runs from the conserved cysteine through the conserved F or W. Some rows have no size entry. The others give once, few or many, or a class for an expanded clone.

J gene	V gene	clone size	CDR3 protein
TRBJ2-2	TRBV30	few	CAWSLGTGELFF
TRBJ2-5	TRBV20-1	few	CSARDPTANQETQYF
TRBJ2-7	TRBV20-1	many	CSARTPSRGPYEQYF
TRBJ2-1	TRBV5-1	.	CASYPWDFRGEQFF
TRBJ2-1	TRBV20-1	few	CSARGRPGAGNEQFF
TRBJ1-1	TRBV12-3/TRBV12-4	.	CASSSEGPVGAFF
TRBJ2-2	TRBV12-5	many	CASGLVMGDTGELFF
TRBJ2-1	TRBV11-2	many	CASSLEPTGGNNEQFF
TRBJ2-3	TRBV5-1	many	CASSLRGTTTDTQYF
TRBJ1-1	TRBV18	.	CASSPPGQLYTEAFF
TRBJ1-4	TRBV30	few	CAWSQGSFEKLFF
TRBJ1-1	TRBV29-1	few	CSAVDPNTEAFF
TRBJ1-1	TRBV12-5	.	CASGLSGRPIEAFF
TRBJ1-2	TRBV20-1	.	CSARAGNGYTF
TRBJ1-1	TRBV20-1	.	CSAKTGPNTEAFF
TRBJ1-3	TRBV5-1	.	CASSLTGLTGNTIYF
TRBJ1-1	TRBV6-1	.	CGGGQGARTEAFF
TRBJ1-1	TRBV28	few	CASSLPDSYLNTEAFF
TRBJ1-1	TRBV5-6	.	CASSTGLENTEAFF
TRBJ2-5	TRBV7-3	few	CASSLMGQDQETQYF
TRBJ2-3	TRBV20-1	.	CSARAGTGWSTQYF
TRBJ2-4	TRBV7-8	many	CASSHILAPPKNIQYF
TRBJ2-1	TRBV27	few	CASSPQRSYNEQFF
TRBJ1-2	TRBV24-1	.	CATSVTGQGGGYTF
TRBJ2-7	TRBV7-2	.	CASSLAATSYEQYF
TRBJ2-5	TRBV5-1	many	CASSLQGQETQYF
TRBJ2-3	TRBV29-1	many	CSVDDGKTDTQYF
TRBJ2-1	TRBV18	.	CASSPAQHNEQFF
TRBJ1-1	TRBV30	few	CAWRVQGNTEAFF
TRBJ2-6	TRBV20-1	.	CSARPSGKSGANVLTF
TRBJ1-1	TRBV18	.	CASSPRQMNTEAFF
TRBJ2-2	TRBV7-6	.	CASRGAHGDTGELFF
TRBJ2-7	TRBV14	few	CASSQVGLAQSYEQYF
TRBJ1-5	TRBV7-9	.	CASSPGGVGNQPQHF
TRBJ2-5	TRBV29-1	.	CSVGGGAGRQETQYF
TRBJ2-6	TRBV14	.	CASSQLDSGANVLTF
TRBJ2-2	TRBV3-1	many	CASNLNTGELFF
TRBJ2-3	TRBV28	.	CASSLYEASSDTQYF
TRBJ2-1	TRBV4-2	.	CASSRLGGERVGYNEQFF
TRBJ2-2	TRBV5-1	.	CASSGGAVTGELFF
TRBJ1-2	TRBV14	few	CASSQALRPGDGYTF
TRBJ2-2	TRBV15	.	CATSRAPSGRATGELFF
TRBJ1-5	TRBV5-5	.	CASSPTGGGSNQPQHF
TRBJ2-3	TRBV11-3	few	CASILTGLDTQYF
TRBJ2-7	TRBV20-1	.	CSANGLAGYEQYF
TRBJ1-1	TRBV10-3	many	CAIKTGTGGGWNRDFF